The 6 T cell receptor beta chains given below trace back to one sample, sequenced in a study of identical twins. Via MiXCR, TCRdb re-called the 5' RACE reads, giving one row per CDR3 protein. The sample consists of 600,000 to 800,000 distinct CDR3 sequences, about 20% of them appearing once. The data also belong to a second study, concerning T cells expressing NK-cell markers.

Sequencing was done on a sample of PBMCs. These receptors were taken from a woman between 18 and 29 years old in good health.

The V gene is TRBV28, the J gene TRBJ2-5, with D possibly matching TRBD2 (6 bases). The germline CDR1 and CDR2 sequences are MDHEN and SYDVKM. With 6 bases removed from V and 4 bases from J, the gap between germline ends came to 15 bases. The CDR3 runs 14 residues. The CDR3 nucleotides read TGTGCCAGCAGCCCTCTACGCGGGACAGAGACCCAGTACTTC. It is translated as CASSPLRGTETQYF.

The table lists this clonotype with a few counts. This sequence joins TRBV28 and TRBJ1-6; 7 bases fit TRBD1. The CDR3 length is 14 residues. V dropped 5 bases and J dropped 4; count of bases not matched to a gene: 2. In germline, CDR1 is MDHEN, CDR2 SYDVKM. The CDR3 sequence is CASSVGQYNSPLHF. The CDR3, as DNA: TGTGCCAGCAGTGTGGGACAGTATAATTCACCCCTCCACTTT.

This clonotype showed up many times. The DNA of the CDR3 is TGTGCCAGCAGCTCCGGGGGGGGCAATGAGCAGTTCTTC. Translated: CASSSGGGNEQFF. The rearrangement joins TRBV7-9 to TRBJ2-1; 8 bases are shared with TRBD2. Germline V gene data show CDR1 as SEHNR and CDR2 as FQNEAQ (reference sequence). The junction had 2 bases not matched to a gene; V was cut back by 4 bases and J by 6 bases. The CDR3 is made up of 13 amino acids.

This chain uses TRBV29-1 with TRBJ2-2; possibly TRBD1 or TRBD2 for D (6 bases each). In germline, CDR1 is SQVTM, CDR2 ANQGSEA. The CDR3 consists of 16 residues. Between the trimmed V and J ends, which lost 4 bases and 0 bases, there was a span of 15 bases. Here the CDR3 DNA reads TGCAGCGTTGGGGGCGCGGGGACATCGAACACCGGGGAGCTGTTTTTT. Residues: CSVGGAGTSNTGELFF.

This clonotype has a count of ten or more. CDR3 protein: CASSLLTGTVKAFF. CDR3 nucleotide sequence: TGTGCCAGCAGTTTATTAACCGGGACAGTTAAAGCTTTCTTT. The V call is TRBV12-3 or TRBV12-4, the J call TRBJ1-1; 7 nucleotides agree with TRBD1. This CDR3 has 14 residues. With 2 bases clipped from V and 9 bases from J, the junction kept 9 bases outside the gene matches.

The rearrangement joins TRBV6-1 to TRBJ2-3; 10 bases match TRBD2. The length of the CDR3 is 19 residues. V shed 5 bases and J 4 bases; nucleotides not matched to a gene: 18. The germline CDR1 and CDR2 sequences are MNHNS and SASEGT. CDR3 protein: CASSPGVQRAGGSADTQYF. The DNA of the CDR3 is TGTGCCAGCAGTCCCGGGGTCCAGAGAGCGGGAGGGAGCGCAGATACGCAGTATTTT.